This T cell receptor (beta chain) was obtained from a study of radiation and T cells in renal cell carcinoma. General study findings and limits: Top tumor clonotypes rose in blood 2 weeks post-radiation, then contracted.

In the case of this clone: The antigen is not known.

This sample's time point: blood 4 weeks post-SBRT, at nephrectomy. Treatment described: 15 Gy SBRT to primary tumor, nephrectomy 4 weeks later. Nephrectomy followed 15 Gy stereotactic body radiation by 4 weeks. Clear cell pathology was present in this patient's renal cell carcinoma. Clones were read by immunoSEQ multiplex PCR, and TCRdb kept only the in-frame ones, dropping some. The sample carries 97,000 or so clones, 70% to 85% recorded once. The CDR3 sequence is 19 residues long. Germline V gene sequence: CDR1 WSHSY, CDR2 SAAADI. J gave up 0 bases and V 0 bases, and 6 bases lay outside the gene matches.

This material consisted of blood, taken from a patient whose treatment included radiotherapy and nephrectomy. The receptor comes from a man between 60 and 70 years old with renal cell carcinoma. This chain connects TRBV10-2 to TRBJ2-6; 9 bases are shared with TRBD1. CDR3 DNA: TGCGCCAGCAGTGAGTCGACGGGACAGGGAAGCTCTGGGGCCAACGTCCTGACTTTC. This translates into CASSESTGQGSSGANVLTF.